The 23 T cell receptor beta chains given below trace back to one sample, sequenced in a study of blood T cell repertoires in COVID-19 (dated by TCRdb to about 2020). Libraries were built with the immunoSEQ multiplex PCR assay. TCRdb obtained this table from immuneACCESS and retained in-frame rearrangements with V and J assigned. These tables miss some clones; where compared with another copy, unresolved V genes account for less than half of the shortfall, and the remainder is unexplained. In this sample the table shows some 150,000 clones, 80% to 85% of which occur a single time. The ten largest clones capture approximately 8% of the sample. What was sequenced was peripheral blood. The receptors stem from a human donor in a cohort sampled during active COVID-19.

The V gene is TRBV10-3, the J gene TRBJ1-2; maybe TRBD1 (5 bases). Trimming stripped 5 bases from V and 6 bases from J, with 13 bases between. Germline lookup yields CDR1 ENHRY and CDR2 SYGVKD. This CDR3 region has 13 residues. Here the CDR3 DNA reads TGTGCCATCAGTTCAATAGGGGCAAATGGCTACACCTTC. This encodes CAISSIGANGYTF.

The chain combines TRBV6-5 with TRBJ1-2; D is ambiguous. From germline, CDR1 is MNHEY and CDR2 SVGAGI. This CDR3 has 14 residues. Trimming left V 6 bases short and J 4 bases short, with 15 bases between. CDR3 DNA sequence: TGTGCCAGCAGAGGTACAGCCGCAAGCTATGGCTACACCTTC. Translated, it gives CASRGTAASYGYTF.

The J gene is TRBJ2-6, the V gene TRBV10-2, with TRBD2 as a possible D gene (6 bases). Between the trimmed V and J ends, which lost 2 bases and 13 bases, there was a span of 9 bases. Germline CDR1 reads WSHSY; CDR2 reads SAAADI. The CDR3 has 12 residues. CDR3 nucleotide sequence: TGCGCCAGCAGTGAGCTGGCGGGAGTCCTGACTTTC. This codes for CASSELAGVLTF.

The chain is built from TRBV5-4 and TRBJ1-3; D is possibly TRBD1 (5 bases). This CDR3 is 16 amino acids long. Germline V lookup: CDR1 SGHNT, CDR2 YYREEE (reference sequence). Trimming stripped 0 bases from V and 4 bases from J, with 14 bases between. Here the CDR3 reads CASSLDGNRSGNTIYF. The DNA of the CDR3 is TGTGCCAGCAGCTTGGATGGCAACAGGTCCGGAAACACCATATATTTT.

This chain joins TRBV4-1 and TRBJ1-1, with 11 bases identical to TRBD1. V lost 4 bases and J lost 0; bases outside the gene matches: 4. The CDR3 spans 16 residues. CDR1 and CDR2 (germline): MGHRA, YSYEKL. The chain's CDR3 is CASSLGQGAVNTEAFF. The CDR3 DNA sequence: TGCGCCAGCAGCCTCGGACAGGGGGCTGTGAACACTGAAGCTTTCTTT.

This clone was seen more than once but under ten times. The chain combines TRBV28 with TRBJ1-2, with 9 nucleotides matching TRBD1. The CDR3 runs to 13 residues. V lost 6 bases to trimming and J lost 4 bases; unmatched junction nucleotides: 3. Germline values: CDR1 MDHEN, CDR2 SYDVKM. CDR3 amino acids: CASRRGQGYGYTF. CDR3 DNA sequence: TGTGCCAGCAGGAGGGGACAGGGCTATGGCTACACCTTC.

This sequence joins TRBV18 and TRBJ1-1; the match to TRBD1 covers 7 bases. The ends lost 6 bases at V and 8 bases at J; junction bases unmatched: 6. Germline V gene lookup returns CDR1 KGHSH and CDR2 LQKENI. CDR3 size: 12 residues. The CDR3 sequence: CASSQQTGEAFF. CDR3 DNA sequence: TGTGCCAGCTCCCAGCAGACAGGGGAAGCTTTCTTT. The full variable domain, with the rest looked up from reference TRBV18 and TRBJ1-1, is NAGVMQNPRHLVRRRGQEARLRCSPMKGHSHVYWYRQLPEEGLKFMVYLQKENIIDESGMPKERFSAEFPKEGPSILRIQQVVRGDSAAYFCASSQQTGEAFFGQGTRLTVV.

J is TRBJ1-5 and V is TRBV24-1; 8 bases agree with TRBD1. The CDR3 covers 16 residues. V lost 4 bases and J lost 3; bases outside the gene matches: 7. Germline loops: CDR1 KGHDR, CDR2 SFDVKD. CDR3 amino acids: CATSDRTGLINQPQHF. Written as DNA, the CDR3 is TGTGCCACCAGTGACAGGACAGGGTTAATCAATCAGCCCCAGCATTTT.

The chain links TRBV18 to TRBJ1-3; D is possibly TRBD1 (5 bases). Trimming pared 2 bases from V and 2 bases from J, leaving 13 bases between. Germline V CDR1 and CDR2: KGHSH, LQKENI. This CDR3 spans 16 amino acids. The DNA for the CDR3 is TGTGCCAGCTCACCATCAATGCCAGGGACTGGAAACACCATATATTTT. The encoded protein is CASSPSMPGTGNTIYF.

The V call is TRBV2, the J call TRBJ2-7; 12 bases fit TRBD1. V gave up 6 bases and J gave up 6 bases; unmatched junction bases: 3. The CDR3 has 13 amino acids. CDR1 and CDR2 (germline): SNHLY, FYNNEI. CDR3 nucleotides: TGTGCCAGCAGGGGACAGGGGGCGGGCGAGCAGTACTTC. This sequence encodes CASRGQGAGEQYF.

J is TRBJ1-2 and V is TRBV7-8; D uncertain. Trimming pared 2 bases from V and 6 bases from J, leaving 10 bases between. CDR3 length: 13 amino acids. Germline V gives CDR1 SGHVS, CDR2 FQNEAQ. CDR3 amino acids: CASSLSRQNGYTF. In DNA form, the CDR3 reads TGTGCCAGCAGCTTAAGTCGCCAGAATGGCTACACCTTC. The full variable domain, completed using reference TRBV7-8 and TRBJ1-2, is GAGVSQSPRYKVAKRGQDVALRCDPISGHVSLFWYQQALGQGPEFLTYFQNEAQLDKSGLPSDRFFAERPEGSVSTLKIQRTQQEDSAVYLCASSLSRQNGYTFGSGTRLTVV.

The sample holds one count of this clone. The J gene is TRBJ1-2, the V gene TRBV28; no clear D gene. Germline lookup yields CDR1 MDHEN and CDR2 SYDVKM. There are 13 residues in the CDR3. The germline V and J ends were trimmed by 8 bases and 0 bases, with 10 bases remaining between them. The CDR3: CASYATANYGYTF. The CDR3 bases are TGTGCCAGCTACGCCACGGCTAACTATGGCTACACCTTC.

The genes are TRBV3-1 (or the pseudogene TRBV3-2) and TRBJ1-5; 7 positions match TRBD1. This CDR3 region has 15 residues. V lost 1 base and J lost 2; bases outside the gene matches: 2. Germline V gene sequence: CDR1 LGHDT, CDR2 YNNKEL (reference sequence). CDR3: CASSQGQGGNQPQHF. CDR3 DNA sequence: TGTGCCAGCAGCCAAGGGCAGGGGGGCAATCAGCCCCAGCATTTT.

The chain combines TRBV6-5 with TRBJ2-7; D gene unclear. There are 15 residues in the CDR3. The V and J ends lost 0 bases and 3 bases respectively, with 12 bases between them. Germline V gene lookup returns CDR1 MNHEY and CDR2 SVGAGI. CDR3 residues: CASSYSGERLYEQYF. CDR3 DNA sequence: TGTGCCAGCAGTTACTCAGGCGAGAGACTCTACGAGCAGTACTTC.

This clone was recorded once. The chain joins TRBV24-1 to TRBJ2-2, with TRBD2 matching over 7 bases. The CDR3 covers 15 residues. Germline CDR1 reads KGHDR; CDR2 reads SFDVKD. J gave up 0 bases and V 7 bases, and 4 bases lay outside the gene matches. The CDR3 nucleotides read TGTGCCACCAGGGGGGGGAGCCCGAACACCGGGGAGCTGTTTTTT. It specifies CATRGGSPNTGELFF.

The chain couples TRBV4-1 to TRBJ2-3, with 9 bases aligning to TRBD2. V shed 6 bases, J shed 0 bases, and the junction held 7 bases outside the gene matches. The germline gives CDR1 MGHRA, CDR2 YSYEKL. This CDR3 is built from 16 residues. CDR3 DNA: TGCGCCAGCAGAAATCCCCTAGCGGGGAGCACAGATACGCAGTATTTT. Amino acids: CASRNPLAGSTDTQYF.

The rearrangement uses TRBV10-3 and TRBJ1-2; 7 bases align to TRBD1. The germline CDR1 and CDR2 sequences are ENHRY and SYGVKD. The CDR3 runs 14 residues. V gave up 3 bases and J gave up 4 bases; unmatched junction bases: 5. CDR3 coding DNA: TGTGCCATCAGTGACCAGGGGGGACTCTATGGCTACACCTTC. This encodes CAISDQGGLYGYTF.

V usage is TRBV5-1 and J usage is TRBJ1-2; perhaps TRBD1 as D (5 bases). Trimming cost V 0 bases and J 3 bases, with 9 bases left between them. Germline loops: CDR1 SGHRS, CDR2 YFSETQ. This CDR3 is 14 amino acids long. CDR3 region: CASSLGGNDYGYTF. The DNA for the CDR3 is TGCGCCAGCAGCTTGGGGGGCAACGACTATGGCTACACCTTC. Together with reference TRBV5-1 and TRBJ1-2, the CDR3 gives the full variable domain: KAGVTQTPRYLIKTRGQQVTLSCSPISGHRSVSWYQQTPGQGLQFLFEYFSETQRNKGNFPGRFSGRQFSNSRSEMNVSTLELGDSALYLCASSLGGNDYGYTFGSGTRLTVV.

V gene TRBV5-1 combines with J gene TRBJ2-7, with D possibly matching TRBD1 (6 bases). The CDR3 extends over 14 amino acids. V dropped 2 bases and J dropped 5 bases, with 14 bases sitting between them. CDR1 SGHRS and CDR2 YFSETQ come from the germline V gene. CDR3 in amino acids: CASSLGGYFDEQYF. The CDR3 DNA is TGCGCCAGCAGCTTAGGGGGTTACTTCGACGAGCAGTACTTC.

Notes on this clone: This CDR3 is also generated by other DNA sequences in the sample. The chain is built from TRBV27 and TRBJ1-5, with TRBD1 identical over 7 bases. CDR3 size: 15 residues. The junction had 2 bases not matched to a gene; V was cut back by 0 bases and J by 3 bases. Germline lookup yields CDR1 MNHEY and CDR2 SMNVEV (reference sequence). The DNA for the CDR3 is TGTGCCAGCAGTTTATCGGGGACAGTCAATCAGCCCCAGCATTTT. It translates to CASSLSGTVNQPQHF.

CDR3 sequence reads: CASSTPGQGYEQYF. DNA for the CDR3: TGTGCCAGTAGTACGCCGGGACAGGGTTACGAGCAGTACTTC. This chain uses TRBV19 with TRBJ2-7, with 9 bases aligning to TRBD1. Germline CDR1 is LNHDA and CDR2 is SQIVND (reference sequence). The CDR3 is made up of 14 amino acids. V dropped 4 bases and J dropped 4; count of bases not matched to a gene: 5.

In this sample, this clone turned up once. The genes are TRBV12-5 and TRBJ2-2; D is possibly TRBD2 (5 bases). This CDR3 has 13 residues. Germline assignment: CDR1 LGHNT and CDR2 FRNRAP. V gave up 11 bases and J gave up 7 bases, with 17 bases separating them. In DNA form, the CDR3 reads TGTGCTTCCGCTTTCCTAGGAGGCGGGGAGCTGTTTTTT. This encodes CASAFLGGGELFF.

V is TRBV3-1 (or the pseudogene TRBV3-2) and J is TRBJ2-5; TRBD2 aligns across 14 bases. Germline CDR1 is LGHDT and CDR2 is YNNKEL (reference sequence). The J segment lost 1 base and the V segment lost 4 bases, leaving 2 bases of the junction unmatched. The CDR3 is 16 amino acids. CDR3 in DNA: TGTGCCAGCAGCCGCGGGACTAGCGGGAGCCAAGAGACCCAGTACTTC. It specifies CASSRGTSGSQETQYF.